The clone carrying this T cell receptor (beta chain) was counted between two and nine times. The CDR3 spans 13 residues. Trimming shortened V by 0 bases and J by 5 bases, and 7 bases separated the two germline ends. Germline CDR1 is SGHTA and CDR2 is FQGTGA. TCRdb redid the calling of the RT-PCR reads with MiXCR, one entry per CDR3 protein. Found here are almost 700,000 distinct CDR3 sequences, approximately 15% of them singletons; the top ten hold around 3.3%. The V gene is TRBV7-3, the J gene TRBJ1-2; no reliable D call. This receptor was taken from a female donor in good health, serving as a healthy control. The specimen sequenced was memory CD4+ T cells from blood. Here the CDR3 reads CASSLTDGYGYTF. Here the CDR3 DNA reads TGTGCCAGCAGCTTAACCGATGGGTATGGCTACACCTTC.